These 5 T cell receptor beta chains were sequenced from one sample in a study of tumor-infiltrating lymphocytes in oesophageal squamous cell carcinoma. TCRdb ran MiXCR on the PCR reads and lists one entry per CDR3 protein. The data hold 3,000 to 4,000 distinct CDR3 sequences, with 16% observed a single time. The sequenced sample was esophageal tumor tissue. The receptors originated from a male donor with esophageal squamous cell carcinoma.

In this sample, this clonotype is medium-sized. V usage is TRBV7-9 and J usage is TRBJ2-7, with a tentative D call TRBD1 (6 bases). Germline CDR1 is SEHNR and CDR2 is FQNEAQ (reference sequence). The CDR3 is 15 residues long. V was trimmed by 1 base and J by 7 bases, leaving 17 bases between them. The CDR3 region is CASSLGTGFLGEQYF. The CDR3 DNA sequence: TGTGCCAGCAGCTTAGGAACAGGGTTCTTGGGTGAGCAGTACTTC.

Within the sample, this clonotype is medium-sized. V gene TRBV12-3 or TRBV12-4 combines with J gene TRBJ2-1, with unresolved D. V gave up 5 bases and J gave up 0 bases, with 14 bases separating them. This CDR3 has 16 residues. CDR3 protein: CASSASTLSSYNEQFF. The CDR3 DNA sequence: TGTGCCAGCAGTGCCTCGACCTTGAGCTCCTACAATGAGCAGTTCTTC.

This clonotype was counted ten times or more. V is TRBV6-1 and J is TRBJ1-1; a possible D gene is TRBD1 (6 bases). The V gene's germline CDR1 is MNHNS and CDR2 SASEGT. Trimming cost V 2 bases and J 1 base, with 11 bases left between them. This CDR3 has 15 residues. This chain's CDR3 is CASSELRGQNTEAFF. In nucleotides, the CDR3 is TGTGCCAGCAGTGAATTGCGGGGACAGAACACTGAAGCTTTCTTT.

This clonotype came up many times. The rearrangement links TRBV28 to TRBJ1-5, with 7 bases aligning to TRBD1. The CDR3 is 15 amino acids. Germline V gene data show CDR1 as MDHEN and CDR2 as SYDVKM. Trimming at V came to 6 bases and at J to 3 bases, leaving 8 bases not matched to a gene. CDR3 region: CASSFPGQSNQPQHF. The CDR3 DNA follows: TGTGCCAGCAGCTTCCCGGGACAGTCCAATCAGCCCCAGCATTTT.

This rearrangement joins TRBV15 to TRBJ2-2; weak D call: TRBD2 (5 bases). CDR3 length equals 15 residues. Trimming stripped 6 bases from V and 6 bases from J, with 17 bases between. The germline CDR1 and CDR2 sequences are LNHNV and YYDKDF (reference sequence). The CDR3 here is CATRAPGIQPGELFF. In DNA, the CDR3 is TGTGCCACCAGAGCCCCGGGGATACAGCCCGGGGAGCTGTTTTTT.